One sample yielded the 8 T cell receptor beta chains listed below, sequenced in a study of OX40 agonist ivuxolimab in advanced cancers. The method was immunoSEQ multiplex PCR; TCRdb's version includes in-frame clones alone and lacks a portion of them. This sample has approximately 22,000 clones; 80% to 90% occur once, and the top ten carry roughly 35%. Source: CD4+ or CD8+ T cells sorted from blood, taken in a trial of the OX40 agonist ivuxolimab. The receptor set was obtained from an adult with an advanced solid tumor such as melanoma, head and neck, liver or kidney cancer.

This chain connects TRBV21-1 to TRBJ2-3. TRBV21-1 is a recognized pseudogene. This CDR3 is built from 8 residues. CDR3 protein: CASNAQYF. In DNA, the CDR3 is TGTGCCAGCAACGCGCAGTATTTT.

V and J are TRBV7-8 and TRBJ2-7, with D possibly being TRBD1 (5 bases). The germline V gene has CDR1 SGHVS and CDR2 FQNEAQ. Trimming stripped 5 bases from V and 4 bases from J, with 18 bases between. The CDR3 is 15 residues long. The CDR3 loop reads CASSPRALGGYEQYF. The CDR3 DNA sequence: TGTGCCAGCAGCCCCAGGGCCCTTGGTGGGTACGAGCAGTACTTC.

The rearrangement links TRBV19 to TRBJ2-7; no firm D call. This CDR3 has 13 amino acids. In germline, CDR1 is LNHDA, CDR2 SQIVND (reference sequence). Trimming took off 3 bases at V and 3 bases at J, with 9 bases between the two ends. CDR3 amino acids: CASSINPGYEQYF. The CDR3 DNA sequence: TGTGCCAGTAGTATCAATCCGGGCTACGAGCAGTACTTC.

This clone appeared a single time. The chain joins TRBV5-4 to TRBJ2-7, with 8 nucleotides matching TRBD1. Germline CDR1 SGHNT, CDR2 YYREEE (reference sequence). J lost 3 bases, V lost 0 bases, and 5 bases had no gene match. The CDR3 covers 15 residues. CDR3 nucleotides: TGTGCCAGCAGCTTGGGGGACAGGTCTTTCTACGAGCAGTACTTC. Its protein is CASSLGDRSFYEQYF.

This chain links TRBV2 with TRBJ1-1, with unresolved D. Between the trimmed V and J ends, which lost 5 bases and 1 base, there was a span of 8 bases. This CDR3 contains 13 residues. Germline CDR1 and CDR2: SNHLY and FYNNEI. The CDR3 region is CASSPETNTEAFF. The DNA of the CDR3 is TGTGCCAGCAGTCCGGAAACGAACACTGAAGCTTTCTTT.

The chain employs TRBV18 and TRBJ1-6; no reliable D call. This CDR3 spans 14 amino acids. Trimming removed 5 bases from V and 0 bases from J, with 5 bases in between. Germline values: CDR1 KGHSH, CDR2 LQKENI. CDR3 in amino acids: CASSSSSYNSPLHF. The CDR3 DNA sequence: TGTGCCAGCTCATCGAGCTCCTATAATTCACCCCTCCACTTT.

This clone was counted a single time. This chain uses TRBV4-2 with TRBJ2-1; TRBD2 might be the D (5 bases). V was shortened by 0 bases and J by 0 bases, with 6 bases between the two germline ends. Germline-derived CDR1 and CDR2 are LGHNA and YNFKEQ. The CDR3 is made up of 15 amino acids. The CDR3 is CASSQDRDSYNEQFF. As DNA, the CDR3 is TGTGCCAGCAGCCAAGATCGGGACTCCTACAATGAGCAGTTCTTC.

The chain uses TRBV5-1 and TRBJ1-4, with D maybe TRBD1 (5 bases). Trimming pared 4 bases from V and 8 bases from J, leaving 15 bases between. This CDR3 has 14 residues. Germline V CDR1 and CDR2: SGHRS, YFSETQ. The CDR3, as DNA: TGCGCCAGCAGCCCGGGGCAGGCGGGGGAAAAACTGTTTTTT. It yields the protein CASSPGQAGEKLFF.